This T cell receptor beta chain is drawn from a study of blood T cell repertoires in COVID-19. About the research overall: Researchers got acute and convalescent COVID-19 samples from the United States, Italy and Spain.

In terms of age and location, participants ranged from about 18 to 89 years and lived in under 30 US areas. All recovered Cohort 3 donors got two negative PCRs, got clearance, or saw symptom resolution. Germline V gives CDR1 MNHEY, CDR2 SMNVEV (reference sequence). The CDR3 spans 14 residues. Trimming stripped 3 bases from V and 0 bases from J, with 8 bases between. TCRdb's copy holds only in-frame clones and misses some; the assay was immunoSEQ multiplex PCR. This sample yields 450,000 or so clones, of which roughly 91% are seen a single time; about 0.63% belongs to the top ten. The chain combines TRBV27 with TRBJ1-1; tentative D call: TRBD1 (5 bases). This receptor was taken from a man aged 18 to 35 who had recovered from COVID-19. Sample: PBMCs or T cells enriched from blood (not recorded which). DNA of the CDR3: TGTGCCAGCAGTTTCCGACAGTTGAACACTGAAGCTTTCTTT. As protein: CASSFRQLNTEAFF.